Detailed here is one T cell receptor (beta chain). The sample belongs to a study of blood T cell repertoires in COVID-19. Study-wide background: Acute-phase and convalescent COVID-19 samples originated in the United States, Italy and Spain. From T cells, B-cell-depleted T cells, or PBMCs came the material, which was cDNA or gDNA.

The CDR3 is made up of 15 amino acids. V trimming: 1 base; J trimming: 5 bases; junction bases outside the gene matches: 7. CDR1 is SQVTM, CDR2 ANQGSEA, per germline. Methods used by the authors: Estimated nucleated cell counts came from reference gene primer amplification. Clones were sequenced by immunoSEQ multiplex PCR, and TCRdb holds only the in-frame ones, with some missing. That table supplies the V and J calls and clone size; D and trimming were determined from the DNA. The table has tens of thousands of clones, around nine tenths seen once. Source material: peripheral blood. The chain joins TRBV29-1 to TRBJ2-5, with 10 bases aligning to TRBD2. This sequence originates from a man aged 50 to 59 with acute or convalescent COVID-19. The DNA for the CDR3 is TGCAGCGTTGAAGGAAGCGGGAGGGCCTTCGAGACCCAGTACTTC. Encoded protein: CSVEGSGRAFETQYF.